The clone carrying this T cell receptor beta chain showed up many times. No antigen is known for it. This CDR3 has 15 residues. V lost 9 bases and J lost 6; bases outside the gene matches: 11. The time point was: newly diagnosed GD, antithyroid drugs for less than 3 months. With RNA extracted from PBMCs as input, the TCR library was made. The sample belongs to a study of regulatory T cells in long-lasting Graves disease. Broader study findings: The study examined only peripheral blood, not thyroid tissue.

Construction of the TCR beta libraries employed iRepertoire HTBI primers in conjunction with Arm-PCR of CDR3 regions. Using its own MiXCR run on the multiplex PCR reads, TCRdb lists one record per CDR3 protein. The sample has around 320,000 distinct CDR3 sequences; 16% are singletons. The data also belong to a second study, concerning T cells in Graves' hyperthyroidism and ophthalmopathy.

Here the sequenced sample was peripheral blood mononuclear cells (PBMCs), taken at new diagnosis, from a patient treated with antithyroid drugs. This chain uses TRBV12-3 or TRBV12-4 with TRBJ1-4, with 9 positions matching TRBD1. The clonotype was recovered from a man aged 35 to 55 with Graves disease. The CDR3 reads CASTTDRGTDEKLFF. The CDR3 nucleotides read TGTGCCAGTACCACTGACAGGGGGACTGATGAAAAACTGTTTTTT.